The rows below give T cell receptor beta chains drawn from one sample of a study of T cell responses to AZD1222 COVID-19 vaccine. Using immunoSEQ multiplex PCR, the repertoire was profiled, and TCRdb retains in-frame clones only, with some absent. The data show 25,000 to 30,000 clones, more than 85% seen once. Specimen: peripheral blood, collected on day 0 of AZD1222 vaccination. These receptors originate from an adult in good health. CDR3s include the opening cysteine and the closing phenylalanine or tryptophan. A D gene is named only where the DNA matches it firmly. Clone size is shown for a subset of rows, as once, few, many or a class of expanded clone.

TRBV15,.,TRBJ2-2,.,TGTGCCACCAGCAGCGTAAGCGGTTCCGGGGAGCTGTTTTTT,CATSSVSGSGELFF
TRBV7-2,.,TRBJ2-7,TRBD2,TGTGCCAGCAGTGCCGGGACTAGCGGGACCGAGCAGTACTTC,CASSAGTSGTEQYF
TRBV6-5,.,TRBJ2-5,TRBD2,TGTGCCAGCAGTTTCGGACTAGCGGGAGGTCAAGAGACCCAGTACTTC,CASSFGLAGGQETQYF
TRBV5-1,.,TRBJ1-6,.,TGCGCCAGCACCGCAGGGGACCTCTCCTATAATTCACCCCTCCACTTT,CASTAGDLSYNSPLHF
TRBV21-1,.,TRBJ1-5,.,TGTGCCAGCAGCAAAGCGCTTTCAGCGGTGAATCGGAGCAATCAGCCCCAGCATTTT,CASSKALSAVNRSNQPQHF
TRBV28,once,TRBJ1-5,.,TGTGCCAGCAACCCTCGGGGGATACCTAGGCCCCAGCATTTT,CASNPRGIPRPQHF
TRBV3-1/TRBV3-2,.,TRBJ1-1,.,TGTGCCAGCAGCCAAGATGCCGGGAACACTGAAGCTTTCTTT,CASSQDAGNTEAFF
TRBV11-2,.,TRBJ1-1,.,TGTGCCAGCAGCCCAACAGGAGTGTACACTGAAGCTTTCTTT,CASSPTGVYTEAFF
TRBV14,.,TRBJ1-2,TRBD1,TGTGCCAGCTCAGCCGGGACAGGGGGTTATGGCTACACCTTC,CASSAGTGGYGYTF
TRBV10-2,.,TRBJ2-5,TRBD2,TGCGCCAGCAACCTAGCGGGGGCCGGGGAGACCCAGTACTTC,CASNLAGAGETQYF
TRBV5-1,.,TRBJ2-3,TRBD1,TGCGCCAGCAGCTTGGGGCAGGGGGCGGCAGATACGCAGTATTTT,CASSLGQGAADTQYF
TRBV29-1,.,TRBJ1-2,.,TGCAGCGTTCGACAGAGGCGGGATTCTGGCTACACCTTC,CSVRQRRDSGYTF
TRBV5-1,.,TRBJ1-2,.,TGCGCCAGCAGCTTGGTCGGGTCAGAGAACTATGGCTACACCTTC,CASSLVGSENYGYTF
TRBV10-2,once,TRBJ2-7,TRBD1,TGCGCCAGCAGTGGTGGACAGGGCTACGAGCAGTACTTC,CASSGGQGYEQYF
TRBV10-2,.,TRBJ1-1,.,TGCGCCAGCAGTGACCCCCCAGCGATGAACACTGAAGCTTTCTTT,CASSDPPAMNTEAFF
TRBV6-5,.,TRBJ1-5,TRBD1,TGTGCCAGCAGCCCCGGGACAGGGTCGTCCCAGCCCCAGCATTTT,CASSPGTGSSQPQHF
TRBV7-2,.,TRBJ1-2,.,TGTGCCAGCAGCTTAGTTTCCACGGAACGCTATGGCTACACCTTC,CASSLVSTERYGYTF
TRBV19,.,TRBJ2-3,.,TGTGCCAGTAGTACGATTTCAACAGATACGCAGTATTTT,CASSTISTDTQYF
TRBV2,.,TRBJ2-1,TRBD2,TGTGCCAGCAGTGCTAGCGGGGGGAACTACAATGAGCAGTTCTTC,CASSASGGNYNEQFF
TRBV24-1,.,TRBJ2-3,.,TGTGCCACCAGTGACCCCGGGGGCACAGATACGCAGTATTTT,CATSDPGGTDTQYF
TRBV27,.,TRBJ2-7,TRBD2,TGTGCCAGCAGTACTAGCGGGAGGGGAACCTACGAGCAGTACTTC,CASSTSGRGTYEQYF
TRBV5-8,.,TRBJ1-2,.,TGTGCCAGCACCACTTGGACCGGGAATGGCTACACCTTC,CASTTWTGNGYTF
TRBV5-5,once,TRBJ1-5,.,TGTGCCAGCAGTCCGAAGCCCCAGCATTTT,CASSPKPQHF
TRBV7-9,.,TRBJ1-1,.,TGTGCCAGCAGCTGGCTCCGACAGGCCAACACTGAAGCTTTCTTT,CASSWLRQANTEAFF
TRBV27,.,TRBJ1-4,.,TGTGCCAGCAGTTTATCACCCAGGGTAACTAATGAAAAACTGTTTTTT,CASSLSPRVTNEKLFF
TRBV6-1,.,TRBJ2-3,.,TGTGCCAGCAGTGCAACGTTCGGACTTCACTCCGATACGCAGTATTTT,CASSATFGLHSDTQYF
TRBV7-8,.,TRBJ2-7,.,TGTGCCAGCAGCTTAGCAGGGATCTCCTACGAGCAGTACTTC,CASSLAGISYEQYF
TRBV12-5,.,TRBJ2-1,.,TGTGCTAGTGCCCCCTGGCCTGGGGATGAGCAGTTCTTC,CASAPWPGDEQFF
TRBV11-2,.,TRBJ2-3,TRBD2,TGTGCCAGCAGCTTTTTCGGCGGGAGTACCCCAGGGACGCAGTATTTT,CASSFFGGSTPGTQYF
TRBV6-5,.,TRBJ2-7,TRBD1,TGTGCCAGCAGTTACTCACAGGGGGGCTCCTACGAGCAGTACTTC,CASSYSQGGSYEQYF
TRBV10-1,once,TRBJ2-5,.,TGCGCCAGCAGTGAAACCACAGATCCTGGGGAGACCCAGTACTTC,CASSETTDPGETQYF
TRBV27,.,TRBJ1-5,.,TGTGCCAGCAGTTCGGGCGGCTTGGCCCAGCATTTT,CASSSGGLAQHF
TRBV10-2,.,TRBJ1-2,.,TGCGCCAGCAGTGAGTCGATCAGGGTGACCGGCTACACCTTC,CASSESIRVTGYTF
TRBV11-3,.,TRBJ1-4,TRBD1,TGTGCCAGCAGCTTAGAGGGATTGACAGGGGGCCCTCGGGAAAAACTGTTTTTT,CASSLEGLTGGPREKLFF
TRBV19,once,TRBJ1-1,.,TGTGCCAGTACAGAGGGGCAGATGAACACTGAAGCTTTCTTT,CASTEGQMNTEAFF
TRBV18,.,TRBJ1-5,.,TGTGCCAGCTCACCAGGCAGCAATCAGCCCCAGCATTTT,CASSPGSNQPQHF